Included here is one T cell receptor (delta chain) sequence, with context. This clone was seen only a few times. The antigen it recognizes is unknown. The sample holds no much larger clone one base away, and base qualities are not on file. The sample belongs to a study of gamma-delta T cells after stem cell transplantation (dated by TCRdb to between 2015 and 2016). Preparation of the library involved RT-PCR. Instrument used: Illumina MiSeq. Public reads were reanalyzed in TCRdb with CATT, and rows carrying the same DNA were merged afterwards. The sample table contains 10,000 to 13,000 delta-chain clones; only one count was recorded for around 41% of them. The ten largest make up 2.5% to 3.5% of the sample. As encoded in the germline V gene, CDR1 is GEAIGNYY while CDR2 is EKD. Trimming leaves V shorter by 3 bases and J shorter by 0 bases, with the junction holding 8 bases beyond the gene matches. There are 19 amino acids in the CDR3, from cysteine to phenylalanine inclusive. Only the CDR3 region is kept as DNA, spanning 57 bases read in frame from base 1.

The receptor chain draws on TRDV2 and TRDJ3, and TRDD3 matches 9 of the central bases. The TCR was taken from a human donor. It is not recorded whose cells these are; they may come from a transplant donor. Sequenced material: gamma-delta T cells. CDR3 protein: CACDSVLGESSWDTRQMFF. Here is the DNA: TGTGCCTGTGACTCGGTACTGGGGGAGAGCTCCTGGGACACCCGACAGATGTTTTTC.